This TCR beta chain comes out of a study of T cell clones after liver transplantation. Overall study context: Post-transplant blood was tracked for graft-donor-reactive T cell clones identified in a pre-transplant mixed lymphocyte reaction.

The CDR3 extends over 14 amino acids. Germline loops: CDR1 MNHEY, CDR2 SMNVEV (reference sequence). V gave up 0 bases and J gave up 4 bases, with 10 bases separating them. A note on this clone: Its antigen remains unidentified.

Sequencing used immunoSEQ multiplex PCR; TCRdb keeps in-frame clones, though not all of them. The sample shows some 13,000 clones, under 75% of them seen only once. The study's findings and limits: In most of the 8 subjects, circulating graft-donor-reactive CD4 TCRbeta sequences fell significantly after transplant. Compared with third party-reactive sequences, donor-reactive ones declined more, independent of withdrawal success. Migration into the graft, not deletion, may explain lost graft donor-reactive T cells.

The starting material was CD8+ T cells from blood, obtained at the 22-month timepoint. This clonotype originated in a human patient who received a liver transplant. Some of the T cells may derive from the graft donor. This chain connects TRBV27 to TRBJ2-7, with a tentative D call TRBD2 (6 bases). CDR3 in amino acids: CASSLSYRGYEQYF. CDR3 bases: TGTGCCAGCAGTTTATCGTACCGGGGGTACGAGCAGTACTTC.